This TCR beta chain is from a study of blood T cell repertoires in COVID-19. The table came from immunoSEQ multiplex PCR; TCRdb's copy has only in-frame clones and leaves some out. The table shows 150,000 to 200,000 clones, with approximately 85% occurring only once. The CDR3 has 15 amino acids. The junction had 6 bases not matched to a gene; V was cut back by 0 bases and J by 4 bases. In germline, CDR1 is SGDLS, CDR2 YYNGEE. The receptor's source is a woman of 80 years or more with acute or convalescent COVID-19. Sequenced: peripheral blood. The chain employs TRBV9 and TRBJ1-2, with 7 bases lining up with TRBD1. CDR3 amino acids: CASSVEEGAGYGYTF. CDR3 DNA: TGTGCCAGCAGCGTAGAAGAGGGGGCCGGCTATGGCTACACCTTC.